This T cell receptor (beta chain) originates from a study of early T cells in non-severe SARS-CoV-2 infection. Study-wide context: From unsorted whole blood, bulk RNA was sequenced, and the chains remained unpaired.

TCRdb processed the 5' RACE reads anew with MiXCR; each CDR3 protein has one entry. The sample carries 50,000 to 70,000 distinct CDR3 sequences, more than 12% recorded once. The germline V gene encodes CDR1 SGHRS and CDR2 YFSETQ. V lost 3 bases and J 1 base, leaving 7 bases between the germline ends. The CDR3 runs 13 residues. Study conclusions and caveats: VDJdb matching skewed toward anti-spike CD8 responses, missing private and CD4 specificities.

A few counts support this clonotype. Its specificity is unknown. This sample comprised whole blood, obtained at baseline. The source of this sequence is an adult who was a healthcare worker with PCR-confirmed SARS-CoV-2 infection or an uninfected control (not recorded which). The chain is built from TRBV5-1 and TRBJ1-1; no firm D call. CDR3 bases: TGCGCCAGCAGCTCCACCCAGAACACTGAAGCTTTCTTT. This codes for CASSSTQNTEAFF.